This TCR beta chain was found in a study of CD8+CD57+ T cells in acquired aplastic anemia. At the level of the study: When averaged, DNA from sorted CD4+ and CD8+ cells came to 3 to 3.5 ug.

The ends were cut back, 10 bases at V and 1 base at J, with 13 bases in the middle. The CDR3 runs 13 residues. CDR1 ENHRY and CDR2 SYGVKD come from the germline V gene. Overall study results and limits: Controls did not differ significantly from patients in CD8+ Simpson's diversity. Researchers report that fewer than 35 CD8+ CDR3 sequences appeared in both patients and controls.

Researchers used genomic DNA as the template to profile TCR beta VDJ and CDR3. TCRdb called the reads again in MiXCR, with one record for every CDR3 protein. The data hold under 200,000 distinct CDR3 sequences, with roughly 48% observed a single time. All sequencing subjects had displayed CD8+CD57+ cell expansion on flow cytometry. By the time of blood sampling, patients had still received no therapy. Note on this clonotype: Its antigen is not identified.

The sample taken for sequencing was sorted CD4+, CD8+, or CD8+CD57+ T cells (not recorded which) from PBMCs. The TCR originated in a human donor with aplastic anemia. J is TRBJ2-5 and V is TRBV10-3; D gene ambiguous. The CDR3 DNA follows: TGTGCCACCACGTGGGGTGGCCAAGAGACCCAGTACTTC. Protein product: CATTWGGQETQYF.